The clone carrying this TCR beta chain turned up a few times. Its matching antigen is unknown. TCR beta cDNA libraries had unique molecular identifiers. Each CDR3 protein gets one entry after TCRdb re-called the PCR reads with MiXCR. Of about 400,000 distinct CDR3 sequences in the sample, roughly 35% were seen once. This specimen comes from a study of post-analysis software for immune sequencing data. The study, taken as a whole, reports: Same-batch samples co-clustered strongly by F measure. Five TRBV segments (TRBV5-6, TRBV5-1 and TRBV20-1 among them) occurred more frequently in patients than in controls.

CDR3 length: 15 amino acids. Germline V lookup: CDR1 SEHNR, CDR2 FQNEAQ (reference sequence). The V and J ends lost 6 bases and 1 base respectively, with 15 bases between them. Sequenced: blood. The chain combines TRBV7-9 with TRBJ1-1; no clear D gene. The clonotype was recovered from a girl aged 5-17 years with multiple sclerosis. CDR3 amino acids: CASRTIGIENTEAFF. CDR3 nucleotides: TGTGCCAGCAGGACCATTGGGATCGAGAACACTGAAGCTTTCTTT. The variable domain in full, with the rest retrieved from reference TRBV7-9 and TRBJ1-1, is DTGVSQNPRHKITKRGQNVTFRCDPISEHNRLYWYRQTLGQGPEFLTYFQNEAQLEKSRLLSDRFSAERPKGSFSTLEIQRTEQGDSAMYLCASRTIGIENTEAFFGQGTRLTVV.